This TCR beta chain comes out of a study of blood T cell repertoires in COVID-19. The overall study: There were acute and convalescent COVID-19 samples, and they came from the United States, Italy and Spain. The analysed material was cDNA or gDNA that came from T cells, B-cell-depleted T cells, or PBMCs.

The length of the CDR3 is 16 residues. V lost 3 bases to trimming and J lost 5 bases; unmatched junction nucleotides: 13. In germline, CDR1 is SGDLS, CDR2 YYNGEE. Sequencing used immunoSEQ multiplex PCR; TCRdb keeps in-frame clones, though not all of them. This sample has almost 500,000 clones, with approximately 86% found just once. The TCR originated in a woman aged 60-75 years who had recovered from COVID-19. The chain links TRBV9 to TRBJ1-1, with 7 bases that match TRBD1. Specimen: PBMCs or T cells enriched from blood (not recorded which). The DNA of the CDR3 is TGTGCCAGCAGCGCCCGACAGGGAACCGGCAAAACTGAAGCTTTCTTT. Translation gives CASSARQGTGKTEAFF.